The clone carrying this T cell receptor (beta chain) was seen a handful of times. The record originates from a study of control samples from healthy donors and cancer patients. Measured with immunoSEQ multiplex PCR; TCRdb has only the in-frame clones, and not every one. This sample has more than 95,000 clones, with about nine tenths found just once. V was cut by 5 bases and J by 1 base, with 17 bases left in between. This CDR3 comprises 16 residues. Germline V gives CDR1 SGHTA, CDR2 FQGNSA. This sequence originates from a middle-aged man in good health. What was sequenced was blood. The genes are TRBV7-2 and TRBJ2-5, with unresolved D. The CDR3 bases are TGTGCCAGCAGCACATCTACCACCACCACCCAAGAGACCCAGTACTTC. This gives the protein CASSTSTTTTQETQYF.